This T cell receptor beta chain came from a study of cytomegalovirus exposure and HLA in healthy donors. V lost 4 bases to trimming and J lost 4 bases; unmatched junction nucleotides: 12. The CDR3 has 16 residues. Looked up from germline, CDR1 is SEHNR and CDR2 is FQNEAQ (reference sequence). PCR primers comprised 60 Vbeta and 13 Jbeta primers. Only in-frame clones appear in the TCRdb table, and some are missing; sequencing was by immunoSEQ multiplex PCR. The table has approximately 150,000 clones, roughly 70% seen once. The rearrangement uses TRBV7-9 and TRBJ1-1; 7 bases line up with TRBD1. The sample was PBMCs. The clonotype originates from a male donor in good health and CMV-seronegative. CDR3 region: CASSSLDRAVVTEAFF. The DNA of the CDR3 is TGTGCCAGCAGCTCGTTAGACAGGGCTGTCGTCACTGAAGCTTTCTTT.